This TCR beta chain was sequenced in a study of cytomegalovirus exposure and HLA in healthy donors. General study results and limits: Reports indicated that the classifier achieved high specificity and sensitivity in diagnosing cytomegalovirus status.

Germline values: CDR1 SGDLS, CDR2 YYNGEE. The CDR3 is 15 residues long. The V gene end was trimmed by 0 bases and the J gene end by 4 bases; junction bases not matched to a gene: 4. A note on this clone: Its matching antigen is unknown.

Method: immunoSEQ multiplex PCR; TCRdb's copy keeps in-frame clones and lacks some. The table includes about 120,000 clones, 85% detected once. The V gene is TRBV9, the J gene TRBJ2-5; 9 nucleotides match TRBD1. The source is a woman in her thirties in good health and CMV-seronegative. Sequencing used PBMCs. The CDR3 loop reads CASSVVGQGIETQYF. Here the CDR3 DNA reads TGTGCCAGCAGCGTAGTCGGACAGGGGATAGAGACCCAGTACTTC.